The clone carrying this TCR beta chain was seen a single time. The antigen remains undetermined. Trimming cost V 4 bases and J 4 bases, with 12 bases left between them. CDR3 length: 14 amino acids. CDR1 and CDR2 from the germline V gene are PRHDT and FYEKMQ (reference sequence). The repertoire was sequenced with immunoSEQ multiplex PCR; TCRdb's copy has only in-frame clones and lacks some. The data show about 46,000 clones, around four fifths seen once. The record originates from a study of vaccination effects on CD4 cells after COVID-19. The culture ran for 10 days, and then CD4+ T cells were isolated.

This rearrangement joins TRBV13 to TRBJ2-3, with D maybe TRBD1 (5 bases). The specimen was CD4+ T cells from PBMCs cultured without peptide, collected before COVID-19 vaccination. The receptor's source is a human donor who had a prior SARS-CoV-2 infection. In DNA, the CDR3 is TGTGCCAGCAGCTGGGGCGGACCGGCAGATACGCAGTATTTT. Protein product: CASSWGGPADTQYF.